This TCR beta chain was retrieved from a study of low-dose radiotherapy and immunotherapy resistance in tumors. Whole-study context: Each patient was administered nivolumab intravenously at 240 mg, which was a flat dose, every two weeks, along with intravenous ipilimumab at 1 mg/kg every six weeks. Aspirin 300 mg was given orally each day for four cycles from cycle 1 day 1.

Alpha- and beta-chain coverage of first-strand cDNA came from TRAV- and TRBV-specific primers. Both a constant-region primer and a V-primer adapter served to amplify TCRs across 20 PCR cycles. TCRdb itself ran the reads through MiXCR, one entry per CDR3 protein. The sample has approximately 84,000 distinct CDR3 sequences; 15% to 20% are singletons. Time point: before trial treatment. Nivolumab, ipilimumab, aspirin, low-dose cyclophosphamide and low-dose radiotherapy were given to donors. Eligibility required advanced solid tumors lacking tumor-infiltrating lymphocytes. J lost 0 bases, V lost 4 bases, and 7 bases had no gene match. CDR1 and CDR2 (germline): SGHAT, FQNNGV. This CDR3 has 17 residues.

The sample here was PBMCs, taken before treatment. V gene TRBV11-2 combines with J gene TRBJ2-2; 8 bases fit TRBD2. The source is a male donor with prostate cancer. The CDR3 region has the DNA TGTGCCAGCAGCTCCCCAAAAGCGGGGGCGAACACCGGGGAGCTGTTTTTT. Protein: CASSSPKAGANTGELFF.